One and the same sample provided the 20 T cell receptor beta chains below, sequenced in a study of T-cell memory formation after mild COVID-19. One entry per CDR3 protein results from TCRdb running MiXCR on the 5' RACE reads. Of 350,000 to 500,000 distinct CDR3 sequences listed, around 22% are singletons. The sequenced sample was PBMCs or a T cell subset sorted from them (not recorded which). The source is an adult woman who had mild COVID-19 (a few samples of this study predate the infection). Cell type and time point are not known.

The rearrangement uses TRBV7-3 and TRBJ2-1; TRBD2 matches at 8 bases. Germline CDR1 and CDR2: SGHTA and FQGTGA. There are 15 residues in the CDR3. The V segment lost 4 bases and the J segment 9 bases; nucleotides outside the gene matches: 11. The CDR3 is CASSSFGTSDSEQFF. CDR3 DNA: TGTGCCAGCAGCTCCTTCGGGACTAGTGACAGTGAGCAGTTCTTC.

The chain combines TRBV6-5 with TRBJ2-3, with 9 bases fitting TRBD2. CDR3 length equals 16 residues. V trimming: 8 bases; J trimming: 0 bases; junction bases outside the gene matches: 9. The germline V gene has CDR1 MNHEY and CDR2 SVGAGI. CDR3 nucleotides: TGTGCCAGCCGACGGACTAGCGCAGCTAGCACAGATACGCAGTATTTT. Its translation is CASRRTSAASTDTQYF.

The chain couples TRBV23-1 to TRBJ2-5, with D tentatively TRBD1 (6 bases). Being an ORF, TRBV23-1 has a function that is uncertain. The CDR3 totals 15 residues. Trimming removed 2 bases from V and 2 bases from J, with 12 bases in between. For the CDR3, the DNA is TGCGCCAGCAGTCAAGTGGGGCAGGGGCAAGAGACCCAGTACTTC. It specifies CASSQVGQGQETQYF.

This clonotype was observed a handful of times. The J gene is TRBJ2-2, the V gene TRBV6-5, with unresolved D. In germline, CDR1 is MNHEY, CDR2 SVGAGI. CDR3 length equals 16 residues. V lost 3 bases and J 0 bases, leaving 11 bases between the germline ends. Written as DNA, the CDR3 is TGTGCCAGCAGTTATGCTCCCCGTCCGAACACCGGGGAGCTGTTTTTT. The encoded protein is CASSYAPRPNTGELFF.

The V call is TRBV27, the J call TRBJ2-7; 10 bases line up with TRBD1. Germline assignment: CDR1 MNHEY and CDR2 SMNVEV (reference sequence). This CDR3 contains 13 residues. Losses at the gene ends were 8 bases for V and 4 bases for J; bases not matched to a gene: 5. CDR3 protein: CASGTGVLYEQYF. The CDR3 nucleotides read TGTGCCAGCGGGACAGGGGTATTGTACGAGCAGTACTTC.

V and J are TRBV7-2 and TRBJ2-1, with TRBD2 matching over 8 bases. Germline V gene sequence: CDR1 SGHTA, CDR2 FQGNSA. This CDR3 has 18 amino acids. After removal of 5 bases from V and 8 bases from J, the junction contained 20 bases not matched to a gene. The CDR3 DNA sequence: TGTGCCAGCAGCGTCCAATTCGGAAGCGGGGGAATATCCGATGAGCAGTTCTTC. The encoded protein is CASSVQFGSGGISDEQFF.

The rearrangement uses TRBV7-9 and TRBJ2-5, with no clear D. Germline V lookup: CDR1 SEHNR, CDR2 FQNEAQ (reference sequence). V was clipped by 2 bases and J by 2 bases, with 12 bases between them. CDR3 length equals 15 residues. This CDR3 is CASSLLAYGQETQYF. In nucleotides, the CDR3 is TGTGCCAGCAGCTTATTAGCATATGGACAAGAGACCCAGTACTTC.

The chain carries TRBV30 and TRBJ2-3, with TRBD1 as a possible D gene (5 bases). V was clipped by 2 bases and J by 1 base, with 10 bases between them. Germline values: CDR1 GTSNPN, CDR2 SVGIG (reference sequence). There are 14 residues in the CDR3. CDR3 loop: CAWSRGGGTDTQYF. CDR3 DNA: TGTGCCTGGAGTAGGGGTGGTGGCACAGATACGCAGTATTTT.

The chain employs TRBV20-1 and TRBJ2-1; D might be TRBD2 (7 bases). In germline, CDR1 is DFQATT, CDR2 SNEGSKA (reference sequence). V was cut by 0 bases and J by 7 bases, with 16 bases left in between. This CDR3 has 15 residues. CDR3 in amino acids: CSARDWDNGGNEQFF. In DNA, the CDR3 is TGCAGTGCTAGAGATTGGGACAACGGGGGGAATGAGCAGTTCTTC.

The chain employs TRBV18 and TRBJ1-1, with 7 bases aligning to TRBD1. Germline V gene sequence: CDR1 KGHSH, CDR2 LQKENI. This CDR3 comprises 16 residues. The V and J ends lost 3 bases and 3 bases, in that order; junction bases with no gene match: 10. Here the CDR3 DNA reads TGTGCCAGCTCACCTTCTAATCCTGGGACAGACACTGAAGCTTTCTTT. Its protein product is CASSPSNPGTDTEAFF.

The chain employs TRBV18 and TRBJ2-3, with D perhaps TRBD1 (6 bases). The length of the CDR3 is 17 residues. CDR1 and CDR2 (germline): KGHSH, LQKENI. V was clipped by 1 base and J by 0 bases, with 14 bases between them. The CDR3 nucleotides are TGTGCCAGCTCACCACTACCTGGGACACTTAGCACAGATACGCAGTATTTT. It encodes CASSPLPGTLSTDTQYF.

The J gene is TRBJ1-2, the V gene TRBV5-1; 7 nucleotides agree with TRBD1. The V segment lost 4 bases and the J segment 0 bases; nucleotides outside the gene matches: 9. Germline CDR1 and CDR2: SGHRS and YFSETQ. The CDR3 runs 16 residues. The CDR3 sequence: CASSPGDRLANYGYTF. The CDR3 DNA sequence: TGCGCCAGCAGCCCGGGGGACAGATTAGCTAACTATGGCTACACCTTC.

The chain employs TRBV2 and TRBJ1-2; D perhaps matches TRBD1 (5 bases). The ends were cut back, 5 bases at V and 4 bases at J, with 14 bases in the middle. The germline CDR1 and CDR2 sequences are SNHLY and FYNNEI. The CDR3 covers 14 residues. The CDR3 loop reads CASSPSDSFYGYTF. The CDR3 DNA reads TGTGCCAGCAGTCCGTCAGACAGCTTCTATGGCTACACCTTC. Full variable domain (missing parts from reference TRBV2 and TRBJ1-2): EPEVTQTPSHQVTQMGQEVILRCVPISNHLYFYWYRQILGQKVEFLVSFYNNEISEKSEIFDDQFSVERPDGSNFTLKIRSTKLEDSAMYFCASSPSDSFYGYTFGSGTRLTVV.

The V gene is TRBV6-2 or TRBV6-3, the J gene TRBJ2-1; 11 nucleotides agree with TRBD2. From germline, CDR1 is MNHEY and CDR2 SVGEGT. J gave up 6 bases and V 0 bases, and 4 bases lay outside the gene matches. The CDR3 extends over 16 amino acids. The CDR3 coding sequence is TGTGCCAGCAGTTACTCGGTAGCGGGAGGGCCCAATGAGCAGTTCTTC. It codes for CASSYSVAGGPNEQFF.

V is TRBV29-1 and J is TRBJ1-2; 7 nucleotides line up with TRBD1. The CDR3 loop spans 14 amino acids. The germline V gene has CDR1 SQVTM and CDR2 ANQGSEA. V shed 2 bases, J shed 5 bases, and the junction held 8 bases outside the gene matches. In DNA, the CDR3 is TGCAGCGTTGAATCCCAGGGGGGGGTTTATGGCTACACCTTC. Amino acids: CSVESQGGVYGYTF.

This clonotype has just one count. The CDR3 region is CSAPGRTSTDTQYF. CDR3 in DNA: TGCAGTGCTCCCGGGAGGACAAGCACAGATACGCAGTATTTT. This chain joins TRBV20-1 and TRBJ2-3; 7 bases align to TRBD2. The V and J ends lost 5 bases and 0 bases, in that order; junction bases with no gene match: 5. The germline gives CDR1 DFQATT, CDR2 SNEGSKA (reference sequence). The CDR3 contains 14 residues.

J is TRBJ2-7 and V is TRBV12-3 or TRBV12-4; D assignment may be TRBD1 or TRBD2 (5 bases each). Trimming stripped 6 bases from V and 0 bases from J, with 12 bases between. This CDR3 has 14 residues. CDR3 protein: CASRTGGPSYEQYF. In DNA form, the CDR3 reads TGTGCCAGCAGGACTGGGGGTCCCTCCTACGAGCAGTACTTC.

The rearrangement joins TRBV12-3 or TRBV12-4 to TRBJ2-1, with 9 bases identical to TRBD2. The CDR3 is 15 residues long. Losses at the gene ends were 7 bases for V and 4 bases for J; bases not matched to a gene: 8. The CDR3 loop reads CASTLTSGRYNEQFF. The DNA of the CDR3 is TGTGCCAGCACCCTAACTAGCGGGCGTTACAATGAGCAGTTCTTC.

This clonotype was detected only a few times. The chain combines TRBV6-5 with TRBJ2-2, with 9 bases identical to TRBD1. The V gene's germline CDR1 is MNHEY and CDR2 SVGAGI. The V gene end was trimmed by 6 bases and the J gene end by 2 bases; junction bases not matched to a gene: 4. The CDR3 has 15 residues. This chain's CDR3 is CASRSDRGNTGELFF. Written as DNA, the CDR3 is TGTGCCAGCAGATCGGACAGGGGAAACACCGGGGAGCTGTTTTTT.

The chain combines TRBV7-2 with TRBJ2-5; D unclear. The V end lost 1 base, the J end lost 2 bases, and 5 bases lay between the germline ends. The CDR3 contains 13 residues. The germline CDR1 and CDR2 sequences are SGHTA and FQGNSA. In DNA, the CDR3 is TGTGCCAGCAGCTTAGTTCAGCAAGAGACCCAGTACTTC. This sequence encodes CASSLVQQETQYF.